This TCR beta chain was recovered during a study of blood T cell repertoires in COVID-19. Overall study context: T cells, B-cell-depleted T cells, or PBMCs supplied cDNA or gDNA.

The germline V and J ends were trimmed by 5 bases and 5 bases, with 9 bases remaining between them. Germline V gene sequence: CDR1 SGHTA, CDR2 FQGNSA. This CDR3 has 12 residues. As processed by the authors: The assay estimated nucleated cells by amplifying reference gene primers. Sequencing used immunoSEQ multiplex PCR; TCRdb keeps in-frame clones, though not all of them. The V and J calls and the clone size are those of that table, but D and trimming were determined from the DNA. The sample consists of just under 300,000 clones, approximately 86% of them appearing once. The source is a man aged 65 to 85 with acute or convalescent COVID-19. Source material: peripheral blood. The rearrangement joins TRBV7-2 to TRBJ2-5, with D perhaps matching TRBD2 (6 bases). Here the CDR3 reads CASSPRGETQYF. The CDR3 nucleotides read TGTGCCAGCAGCCCCCGGGGGGAGACCCAGTACTTC.